This TCR beta chain was obtained from a study of blood T cells in healthy people across ages. This clonotype came up a few times. Sample-barcoded 5' priming and a J-beta primer mix drove a second PCR of roughly 6 to 12 cycles. TCRdb redid the calling of the 5' RACE reads with MiXCR, one entry per CDR3 protein. The repertoire holds 800,000 or so distinct CDR3 sequences, roughly 25% seen once, with approximately 3.7% in the top ten. This CDR3 region has 18 residues. This same sample was also taken into another study, of T cells of mothers and their children. That source notes: The donor cohort consisted of a few healthy Caucasian mothers and their six children.

Sequencing used blood. The source of this sequence is a boy aged 5 to 17 in good health. The chain joins TRBV21-1 to TRBJ1-6. TRBV21-1 is annotated as a pseudogene. The CDR3 DNA follows: TGTGCCAGCAGGGAAATCAACAGTCCCCAAAGTTATAATTCACCCCTCCACTTT. It is translated as CASREINSPQSYNSPLHF.